This T cell receptor beta chain was found in a study of CXCR3-negative and CXCR3-positive naive CD8 T cells. Regarding the study as a whole: With respect to TRBV-TRBJ usage, naive CXCR3-negative and CXCR3-positive cells were similar; memory differed. Cryopreserved PBMCs had partly decreased CXCR3 expression; fresh PBMCs were used in most assays.

CDR1 DFQATT and CDR2 SNEGSKA come from the germline V gene (reference sequence). This CDR3 has 14 residues. The libraries of TRB cDNA were prepared using 5' RACE with UMI labels. After re-calling the 5' RACE reads, TCRdb lists one entry per CDR3 protein, DNA absent. This sample carries over 80,000 distinct CDR3 sequences, with more than 1.5% going to the ten biggest clones. The authors gated naive CD8+ T cells as CD45RO-CCR7+CD27+CD95-. As for this clonotype: Its antigen is not known.

Sequencing input: naive CXCR3- CD8+ T cells from blood. The subset was: CD45RO-CCR7+CD27+CD95- naive CD8+ T cells lacking CXCR3 (TNR3-). This TCR was recovered from a human donor in good health. Some clones in this sample may be carry-over from other donors' samples. V usage is TRBV20-1 and J usage is TRBJ2-7; TCRdb proposes TRBD2, but this gene call is untestable without DNA. This chain's CDR3 is CSARGLLLSYEQYF.